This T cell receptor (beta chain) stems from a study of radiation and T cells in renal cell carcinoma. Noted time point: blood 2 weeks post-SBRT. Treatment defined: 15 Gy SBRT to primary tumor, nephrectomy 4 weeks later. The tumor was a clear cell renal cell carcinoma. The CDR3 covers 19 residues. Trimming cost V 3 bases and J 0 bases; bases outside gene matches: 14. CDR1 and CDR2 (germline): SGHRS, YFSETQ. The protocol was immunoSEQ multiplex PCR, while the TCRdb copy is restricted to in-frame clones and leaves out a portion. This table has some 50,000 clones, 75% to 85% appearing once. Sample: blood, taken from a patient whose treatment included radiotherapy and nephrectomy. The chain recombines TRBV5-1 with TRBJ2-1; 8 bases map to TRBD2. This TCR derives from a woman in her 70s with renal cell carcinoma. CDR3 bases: TGCGCCAGCAGCTCCTTGGGAAGCGGGGGTCCCAGCTCCTACAATGAGCAGTTCTTC. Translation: CASSSLGSGGPSSYNEQFF. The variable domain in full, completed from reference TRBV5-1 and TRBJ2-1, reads KAGVTQTPRYLIKTRGQQVTLSCSPISGHRSVSWYQQTPGQGLQFLFEYFSETQRNKGNFPGRFSGRQFSNSRSEMNVSTLELGDSALYLCASSSLGSGGPSSYNEQFFGPGTRLTVL.